This TCR beta chain came from a study of OX40 agonist ivuxolimab in advanced cancers. Study as a whole: Patients were treated with intravenous ivuxolimab, dosed at 0.01 to 10 mg/kg and infused every 2 weeks.

As regards this clone: The same CDR3 arises from other DNA sequences in this sample as well.

The CDR3 runs to 14 residues. Trimming took off 2 bases at V and 2 bases at J, with 6 bases between the two ends. Germline V gives CDR1 MNHEY, CDR2 SMNVEV (reference sequence). Using immunoSEQ multiplex PCR, the repertoire was profiled, and TCRdb retains in-frame clones only, with some absent. The sample has 70,000 to 95,000 clones; 94% are singletons. The sequences come from CD4+ or CD8+ T cells sorted from blood, collected in a trial of the OX40 agonist ivuxolimab. This clonotype originated in an adult with an advanced solid tumor such as melanoma, head and neck, liver or kidney cancer. The chain is built from TRBV27 and TRBJ1-4; no clear D. CDR3 sequence (DNA): TGTGCCAGCAGTTTAAGGAGTACTAATGAAAAACTGTTTTTT. This encodes CASSLRSTNEKLFF.